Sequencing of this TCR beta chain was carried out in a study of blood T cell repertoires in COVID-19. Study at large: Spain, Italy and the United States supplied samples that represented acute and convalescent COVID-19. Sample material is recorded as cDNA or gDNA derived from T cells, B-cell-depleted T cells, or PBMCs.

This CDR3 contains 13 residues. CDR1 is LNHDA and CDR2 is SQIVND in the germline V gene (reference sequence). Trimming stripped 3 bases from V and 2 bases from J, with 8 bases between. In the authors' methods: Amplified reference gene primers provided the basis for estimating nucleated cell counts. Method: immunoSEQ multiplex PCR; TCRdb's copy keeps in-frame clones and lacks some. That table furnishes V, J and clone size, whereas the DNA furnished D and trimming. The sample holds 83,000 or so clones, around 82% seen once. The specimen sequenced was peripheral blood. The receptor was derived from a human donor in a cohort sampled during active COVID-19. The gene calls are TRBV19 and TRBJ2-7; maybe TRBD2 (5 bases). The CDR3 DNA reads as TGTGCCAGTAGTATGGGAGAGACCTACGAGCAGTACTTC. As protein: CASSMGETYEQYF.